This is a list of T cell receptor beta chains from one sample in a study of cytomegalovirus exposure and HLA in healthy donors. TCRdb keeps only in-frame clones here, not all; method: immunoSEQ multiplex PCR. The sample records around 94,000 clones, around 80% being singletons. Sequencing used PBMCs. These receptors were taken from a male donor in good health and CMV-seropositive. The conserved cysteine and the conserved F or W are not part of the CDR3 here. The D gene is left open where the match is weak.

TRBV19	TRBJ2-3	TRBD1	ASSIAGQGIRADTQY
TRBV7-6	TRBJ2-7	.	ASSLGGAVREQY
TRBV2	TRBJ1-2	.	ASSEPQGLPDISGGYT
TRBV28	TRBJ1-1	.	ASIGDTPGSTEAF
TRBV12-2	TRBJ1-6	.	ASRFRGSLYHSYNSPLH
TRBV5-1	TRBJ2-2	.	ASSLGQPRGELF
TRBV7-2	TRBJ1-6	.	ASSSHRVVGSPLH
TRBV27	TRBJ2-5	.	ASSLRITGETQY
TRBV19	TRBJ2-5	.	ASSIDQVETQY
TRBV5-1	TRBJ1-1	.	ASSYMGGLQRTEAF
TRBV2	TRBJ2-5	TRBD1	ASSLRDRQETQY
TRBV29-1	TRBJ2-7	TRBD2	SVEDPRTSGYEQY
TRBV19	TRBJ2-3	.	ASKLGGRTDTQY
TRBV19	TRBJ1-2	.	AIPDNNYGYT
TRBV6-5	TRBJ1-1	.	ASSYGALNTEAF
TRBV6-5	TRBJ1-1	TRBD1	ASSTGGAGTEAF
TRBV6-1	TRBJ2-2	.	ASRPGGFTGELF
TRBV10-1	TRBJ1-1	.	ASSEQGNTEAF
TRBV6-5	TRBJ2-5	TRBD1	ASSWGQGQTQY
TRBV30	TRBJ2-1	TRBD1	AWTGWDRGRDEQF
TRBV5-1	TRBJ2-1	.	ATSSRGYNEQF
TRBV28	TRBJ1-2	TRBD1	ASSTETGENYGYT
TRBV5-1	TRBJ2-5	TRBD1	ASSHRDSGETQY
TRBV6-4	TRBJ1-5	.	ASSLTGDSNQPQH
TRBV4-2	TRBJ2-7	TRBD2	ASSTTSGGAYEQY
TRBV6-6	TRBJ1-2	TRBD1	ASSPRQGRSGYT
TRBV5-1	TRBJ2-1	.	ARGNRVLGNDEQF
TRBV27	TRBJ1-5	TRBD1	ASSGQGRNQPQH
TRBV19	TRBJ1-2	.	ASSLTPGGYGYT
TRBV10-2	TRBJ2-5	TRBD2	ASGGTSLWEQY
TRBV7-2	TRBJ1-1	.	ASSRPGGGTEAF
TRBV6-5	TRBJ2-7	.	ASRNFYEQY
TRBV5-5	TRBJ1-5	.	ASSMGGGNQPQH